This TCR beta chain was sequenced in a study of cytomegalovirus exposure and HLA in healthy donors. Study-level points and caveats: Specificity for CMV antigens was confirmed in vitro for a few of the CMV-associated chains. Cytomegalovirus status was reportedly diagnosed by the classifier with high sensitivity and specificity. Researchers catalogued 164 TCR beta chains as cytomegalovirus-associated.

The CDR3 covers 14 residues. The J segment lost 0 bases and the V segment lost 5 bases, leaving 3 bases of the junction unmatched. In germline, CDR1 is MNHEY, CDR2 SVGAGI. As concerns this clone: Its antigen remains unidentified.

Libraries were prepared by immunoSEQ multiplex PCR; TCRdb keeps only in-frame clonotypes and omits some of them. In the table there are over 250,000 clones, approximately 83% of which are singletons. Among the 90 to 150 subjects of the validation cohort, separate from the roughly 670-subject first cohort, were the donors. The chain combines TRBV6-5 with TRBJ2-7; TRBD1 matches 8 bases. The clonotype was recovered from a woman younger than 35 in good health and CMV-seronegative. Sequencing used PBMCs. CDR3: CASSRTGSSYEQYF. CDR3 in DNA: TGTGCCAGCAGTCGGACAGGGAGCTCCTACGAGCAGTACTTC.